The present T cell receptor beta chain was sequenced within a study of CXCR3-negative and CXCR3-positive naive CD8 T cells (dated 2019 in TCRdb). A note on the overall study: About 150 million TRB reads were obtained in total, roughly 1.5 +/- 0.3 million reads per library. Diversity and physicochemical repertoire analyses covered around 10 donors pooled from two independent experiments. The TRBV-TRBJ cluster analysis covered naive subsets from 5 donors and memory cells from 3 donors.

For every CD8+ T cell subset, fewer than 350,000 cells were flow-sorted straight into RLT lysis buffer, and each subset was sorted in triplicate. To keep memory contaminants out, a stringent definition of naive CD8+ T cells was applied: CD45RO-CCR7+CD27+CD95-. Using standard density gradient centrifugation, peripheral blood mononuclear cells were isolated from buffy coats. Naive CXCR3-negative and CXCR3-positive CD8+ T cells were flow-sorted on a FACSAria III. An RNeasy Mini Kit was used to extract total RNA from the sorted cells. The CDR3 covers 15 residues, taking in both the cysteine and the phenylalanine. No DNA accompanies this entry. CDR1 is given as SEHNR and CDR2 as FQNEAQ, both from the germline V gene (reference sequence). Of note for this clonotype: Its antigen has not been determined.

Results the study describes overall, beyond this receptor: Both naive subsets had comparably high repertoire diversity, while memory CD8+ T cells had much lower repertoire diversity. Compared with CXCR3-negative naive cells, CXCR3-positive naive cells had TRB CDR3s with higher hydrophobicity (lower Kidera factor 4), lower energy, and higher strength and volume indices. Because surface CD5, which is linked to self-reactivity in mice, was comparable between the naive subsets, TCR interaction strength was also inferred from TRB CDR3 physicochemical properties. Naive CXCR3-negative and CXCR3-positive cells from the same donor showed similar TRBV-TRBJ usage, whereas memory cells showed distinct patterns. Freshly isolated PBMCs were used for most assays because CXCR3 expression partially decreased after cryopreservation.

Data came from a NextSeq 550. The Human TCR Profiling Kit (MiLaboratory) was used to make UMI-labeled 5' RACE TRB cDNA libraries. cDNA synthesis used the entire amount of extracted RNA, and PCR amplification then used the entire amount of cDNA produced. The libraries were made side by side, with each library going through the same number of PCR cycles. Under the source paper's analysis protocol: About 53,000 +/- 9,400 unique UMI-labeled TRB cDNA molecules per library were extracted with MIGEC and MiXCR, with at least two reads per UMI required. Each library averaged about 37,000 +/- 9,700 functional in-frame TRB CDR3 nucleotide clonotypes without stop codons. After downsampling to 5000 UMI-labeled TRB molecules per sample, diversity metrics, including normalized Shannon-Wiener and Chao1, were computed in VDJtools. For the central five CDR3 residues, VDJtools calculated physicochemical properties weighted by clonotype size, namely interaction energy, strength, volume and Kidera factor 4. TCRdb reprocessed the reads and assigns one entry to each CDR3 protein sequence, leaving out DNA. TCRdb, not the original authors, processed these V and J calls. For this sample, the table gives about 130,000 distinct CDR3 sequences. The top ten constitute about 0.62% of the sample.

This sequence uses TRBV7-9 and TRBJ2-2; the TCRdb call, TRBD1, lacks DNA for checking. The sample consisted of naive CXCR3+ CD8+ T cells from blood. The cell subset or site label on this specimen signifies: CD45RO-CCR7+CD27+CD95- naive CD8+ T cells expressing CXCR3 (TNR3+). The TCR was taken from a human donor in good health. Some clones in this sample may be carry-over from other donors' samples. The CDR3 amino acid sequence is: CASTPVQANTGELFF.